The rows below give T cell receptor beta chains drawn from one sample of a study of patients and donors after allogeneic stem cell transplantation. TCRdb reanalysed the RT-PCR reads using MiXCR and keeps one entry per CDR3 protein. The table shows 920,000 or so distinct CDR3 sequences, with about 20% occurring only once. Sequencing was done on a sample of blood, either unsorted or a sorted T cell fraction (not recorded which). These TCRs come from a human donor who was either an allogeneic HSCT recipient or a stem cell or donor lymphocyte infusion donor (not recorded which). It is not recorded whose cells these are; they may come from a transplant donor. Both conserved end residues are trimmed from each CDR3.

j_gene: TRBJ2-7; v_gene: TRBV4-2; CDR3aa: ASSQVGGAPSYEQY
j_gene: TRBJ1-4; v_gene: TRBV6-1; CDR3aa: ASNTHGTLPTNEKLF
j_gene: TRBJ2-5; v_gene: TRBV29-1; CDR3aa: SVLTSGRTQY
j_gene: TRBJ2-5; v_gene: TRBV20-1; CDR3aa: SAGTAQETQY
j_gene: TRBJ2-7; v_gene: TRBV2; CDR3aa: ASMGRGSNEQY
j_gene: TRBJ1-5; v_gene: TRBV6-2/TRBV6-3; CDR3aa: ASTRDGRNQPQH
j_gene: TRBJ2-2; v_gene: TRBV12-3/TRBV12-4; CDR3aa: ASSLTAGELF
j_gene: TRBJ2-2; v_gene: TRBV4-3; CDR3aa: ASSQWGAGELF
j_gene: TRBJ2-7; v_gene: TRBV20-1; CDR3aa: SAPAPGLAGPEQY
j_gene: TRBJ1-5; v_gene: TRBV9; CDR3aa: ASSVEDRDSNQPQH
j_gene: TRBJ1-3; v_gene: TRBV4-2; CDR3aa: ASSQEQGARGLGNTIY
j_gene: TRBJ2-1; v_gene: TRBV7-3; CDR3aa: ASRLRGNLYNEQF
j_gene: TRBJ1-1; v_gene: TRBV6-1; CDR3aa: ASEKNMNTEAF
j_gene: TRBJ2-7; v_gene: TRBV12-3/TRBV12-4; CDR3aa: ASKRGKGQGGSYEQY
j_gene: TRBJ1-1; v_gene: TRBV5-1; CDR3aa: ASSLEGQGSTEAF
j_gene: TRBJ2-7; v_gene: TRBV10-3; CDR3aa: AIQSSGGNEQY
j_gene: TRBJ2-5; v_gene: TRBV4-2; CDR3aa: ASSHSTSGPKETQY
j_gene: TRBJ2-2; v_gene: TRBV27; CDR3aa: ASSLATGWNTGELF
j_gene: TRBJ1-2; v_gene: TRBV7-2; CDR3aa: ASSLVGFYGYT
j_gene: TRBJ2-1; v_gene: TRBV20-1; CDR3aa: SAGGGHSSYNEQF
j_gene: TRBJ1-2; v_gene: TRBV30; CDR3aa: AWSVGGRRPYGYT
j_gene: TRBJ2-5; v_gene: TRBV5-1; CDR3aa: ASSLAGRYQETQY
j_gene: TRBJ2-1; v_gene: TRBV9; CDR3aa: ASSVAASGGDEQF
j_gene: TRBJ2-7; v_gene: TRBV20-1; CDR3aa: SAGWTVKGNEQY
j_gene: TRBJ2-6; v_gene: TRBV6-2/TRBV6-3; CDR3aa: ASSPPDHFSGANVLT
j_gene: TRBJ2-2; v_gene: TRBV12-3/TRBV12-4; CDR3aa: ASTKLTAKNTGELF
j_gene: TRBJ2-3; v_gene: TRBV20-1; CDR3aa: SASQGGTDTQY
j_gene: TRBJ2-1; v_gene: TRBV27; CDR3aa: ASSFAAPSDHEQF
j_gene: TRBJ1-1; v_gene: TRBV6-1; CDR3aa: ASSVGRANTEAF
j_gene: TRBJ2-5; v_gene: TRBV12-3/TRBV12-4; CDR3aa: ASSSREETQY
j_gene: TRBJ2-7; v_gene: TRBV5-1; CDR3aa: ASRREYYEQY
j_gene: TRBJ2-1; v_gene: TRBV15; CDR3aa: ATSNRLQIRGFNEQF
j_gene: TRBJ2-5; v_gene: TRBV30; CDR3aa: AWSPGEGGRETQY
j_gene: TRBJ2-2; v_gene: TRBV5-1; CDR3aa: ASSVGHREGAGELF
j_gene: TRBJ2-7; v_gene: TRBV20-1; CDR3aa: SARPSGIYEQY
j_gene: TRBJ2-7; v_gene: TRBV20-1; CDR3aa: SARDLAGREQY